These 26 T cell receptor beta chains share one sample of origin, sequenced in a study of Graves' ophthalmopathy and Graves' hyperthyroidism. RNA transcripts were the source from which TCR beta CDR3 regions were amplified. Second-round multiplex PCR came after first-round RT-PCR with HTBI primers. Each CDR3 protein gets one entry after TCRdb re-called the multiplex PCR reads with MiXCR. The sample has 200,000 to 250,000 distinct CDR3 sequences; 25% to 30% are singletons. The specimen was peripheral blood. These receptors were taken from a man aged 50 to 59 with Graves' ophthalmopathy.

This clonotype was picked up many times. This CDR3 reads CASSLSEEAGGREQYF. The DNA for the CDR3 is TGTGCCAGCAGTCTATCTGAGGAGGCGGGAGGACGGGAGCAGTACTTC. The chain joins TRBV28 to TRBJ2-7; 8 bases fit TRBD2. The V and J ends lost 5 bases and 7 bases, in that order; junction bases with no gene match: 16. Germline values: CDR1 MDHEN, CDR2 SYDVKM. The length of the CDR3 is 16 residues. The complete variable domain, with remaining parts taken from reference TRBV28 and TRBJ2-7, reads DVKVTQSSRYLVKRTGEKVFLECVQDMDHENMFWYRQDPGLGLRLIYFSYDVKMKEKGDIPEGYSVSREKKERFSLILESASTNQTSMYLCASSLSEEAGGREQYFGPGTRLTVT.

This clonotype was observed at least ten times. The V gene is TRBV6-2 or TRBV6-3, the J gene TRBJ1-1; perhaps TRBD1 as D (6 bases). This CDR3 has 17 residues. Germline V lookup: CDR1 MNHEY, CDR2 SVGEGT. V lost 0 bases and J lost 0, with 14 bases in between. The CDR3 protein is CASSYSMTGEMNTEAFF. CDR3 in DNA: TGTGCCAGCAGTTACTCGATGACAGGCGAGATGAACACTGAAGCTTTCTTT.

This clonotype was counted many times. The V and J genes are TRBV6-2 or TRBV6-3 and TRBJ2-4; D assignment may be TRBD1 or TRBD2 (6 bases each). The CDR3 consists of 15 residues. The germline gives CDR1 MNHEY, CDR2 SVGEGT. V was pared by 2 bases and J by 10 bases, with 18 bases between. In DNA form, the CDR3 reads TGTGCCAGCAGTTACCCCCTGGGGGGCAGTATGATTCAGTACTTC. It translates to CASSYPLGGSMIQYF.

This clonotype was recorded many times. The rearrangement joins TRBV2 to TRBJ2-7, with D maybe TRBD1 (5 bases). The CDR3 totals 13 residues. Trimming removed 8 bases at V and 2 bases at J, with 13 bases between. Germline V gene lookup returns CDR1 SNHLY and CDR2 FYNNEI. The CDR3, as DNA: TGTGCCAGCGTGTCAAGGGGTGCCTACGAGCAGTACTTC. This encodes CASVSRGAYEQYF. Full variable domain (remainder filled in from reference TRBV2 and TRBJ2-7): EPEVTQTPSHQVTQMGQEVILRCVPISNHLYFYWYRQILGQKVEFLVSFYNNEISEKSEIFDDQFSVERPDGSNFTLKIRSTKLEDSAMYFCASVSRGAYEQYFGPGTRLTVT.

This clonotype was counted ten times or more. This rearrangement joins TRBV2 to TRBJ2-7; tentatively, D is TRBD1 or TRBD2 (5 bases each). V was cut by 6 bases and J by 3 bases, with 15 bases left in between. The CDR3 is made up of 14 amino acids. Germline lookup yields CDR1 SNHLY and CDR2 FYNNEI. Here the CDR3 DNA reads TGTGCCAGCAGGAGGGGTACAGCAGACTACGAGCAGTACTTC. This encodes CASRRGTADYEQYF.

This clonotype was recorded many times. The CDR3 DNA follows: TGTGCCAGCAGCTCGCCTCGGACAGGGGACCAAGAGACCCAGTACTTC. This encodes CASSSPRTGDQETQYF. The rearrangement joins TRBV7-9 to TRBJ2-5; 9 nucleotides agree with TRBD1. The CDR3 contains 16 residues. Per the germline V gene, CDR1 is SEHNR and CDR2 is FQNEAQ (reference sequence). Germline trimming cut 4 bases from V and 0 bases from J; bases unmatched to any gene: 6.

The chain combines TRBV6-1 with TRBJ1-1, with D uncertain. The CDR3 is 13 residues long. V dropped 7 bases and J dropped 8 bases, with 17 bases sitting between them. CDR1 MNHNS and CDR2 SASEGT come from the germline V gene. The CDR3 loop reads CASIQSLIGEAFF. CDR3 sequence (DNA): TGTGCCAGCATCCAGTCCCTGATCGGGGAAGCTTTCTTT.

This clonotype showed up many times. This chain connects TRBV5-1 to TRBJ1-2, with TRBD1 identical over 7 bases. Trimming took 6 bases from V and 6 from J; bases not matched to a gene: 8. The CDR3 contains 13 residues. CDR1 and CDR2 from the germline V gene are SGHRS and YFSETQ. The CDR3 sequence: CASTQGGMDGYTF. The CDR3 nucleotides read TGCGCCAGCACCCAGGGGGGGATGGATGGCTACACCTTC.

CDR3 protein: CASSLKQRKQETQYF. The CDR3 DNA reads TGTGCCAGCAGCTTGAAGCAGCGGAAACAAGAGACCCAGTACTTC. The rearrangement links TRBV7-9 to TRBJ2-5; D perhaps matches TRBD2 (5 bases). V shed 3 bases and J shed 2 bases, with 13 bases lying between them. Germline V lookup: CDR1 SEHNR, CDR2 FQNEAQ (reference sequence). CDR3 size: 15 residues.

In this sample, this clonotype turned up many times. This chain links TRBV7-9 with TRBJ1-6; D is undetermined. The V end was cut by 5 bases, the J end by 0 bases, with 11 bases between. The CDR3 has 16 amino acids. Looked up from germline, CDR1 is SEHNR and CDR2 is FQNEAQ (reference sequence). The CDR3 loop is CASSNGPPSYNSPLHF. CDR3 bases: TGTGCCAGCAGCAATGGTCCCCCCTCCTATAATTCACCCCTCCACTTT.

This clonotype came up many times. The V and J genes are TRBV6-9 and TRBJ2-2; D is perhaps TRBD1 or TRBD2 (5 bases each). The V end was cut by 4 bases, the J end by 1 base, with 25 bases between. The CDR3 consists of 20 residues. Per the germline V gene, CDR1 is MNHGY and CDR2 is SVAAGI. CDR3 loop: CASSFPADEPGRLNTGELFF. Here the CDR3 DNA reads TGTGCCAGCAGTTTTCCCGCCGATGAGCCGGGACGGCTGAACACCGGGGAGCTGTTTTTT.

The J gene is TRBJ2-7, the V gene TRBV6-2 or TRBV6-3; D is tentatively TRBD1 or TRBD2 (5 bases each). V shed 5 bases and J shed 0 bases, with 14 bases lying between them. The length of the CDR3 is 15 residues. Per germline, CDR1 MNHEY and CDR2 SVGEGT. CDR3 sequence reads: CASSAATGPSYEQYF. The DNA for the CDR3 is TGTGCCAGCAGTGCCGCCACGGGACCCTCCTACGAGCAGTACTTC.

This clonotype showed up many times. The chain recombines TRBV6-2 or TRBV6-3 with TRBJ2-5; D remains unclear. V shed 4 bases and J shed 5 bases, with 14 bases lying between them. Germline CDR1 and CDR2: MNHEY and SVGEGT. CDR3 length: 14 amino acids. CDR3 nucleotides: TGTGCCAGCAGTTTTTTGGGAAGGGCGGAGACCCAGTACTTC. This translates into CASSFLGRAETQYF.

This clonotype showed up many times. For the CDR3, the DNA is TGTGCCAGCAGCTTATCTAGCGTCTACGAGCAGTACTTC. This gives the protein CASSLSSVYEQYF. This chain connects TRBV7-2 to TRBJ2-7; D is perhaps TRBD2 (6 bases). Germline values: CDR1 SGHTA, CDR2 FQGNSA. The germline V and J ends were trimmed by 2 bases and 3 bases, with 8 bases remaining between them. The CDR3 is 13 residues long.

This clonotype showed up many times. The chain links TRBV29-1 to TRBJ2-7; 9 nucleotides align to TRBD1. This CDR3 is built from 12 residues. V trimming: 6 bases; J trimming: 7 bases; junction bases outside the gene matches: 7. Germline V lookup: CDR1 SQVTM, CDR2 ANQGSEA. The CDR3 spells CSVEGDREEQYF. CDR3 nucleotides: TGCAGCGTAGAGGGGGACAGGGAAGAGCAGTACTTC.

This clonotype was counted ten times or more. The chain couples TRBV5-1 to TRBJ1-5; D is unclear. The V gene's germline CDR1 is SGHRS and CDR2 YFSETQ. Trimming removed 0 bases at V and 7 bases at J, with 8 bases between. This CDR3 is built from 13 residues. The CDR3 sequence is CASSLGESQPQHF. CDR3 nucleotide sequence: TGCGCCAGCAGCTTGGGGGAGAGCCAGCCCCAGCATTTT.

This clonotype appeared many times. The chain employs TRBV25-1 and TRBJ2-2, with TRBD1 matching 7 bases. The CDR3 contains 13 residues. The junction had 0 bases not matched to a gene; V was cut back by 5 bases and J by 3 bases. The germline CDR1 and CDR2 sequences are MGHDK and SYGVNS. The CDR3 bases are TGTGCCAGCAGTACAGGGGACACCGGGGAGCTGTTTTTT. Encoded protein: CASSTGDTGELFF.

This clonotype has at least ten counts. This sequence joins TRBV3-1 and TRBJ2-7, with no clear D. CDR3 length equals 14 residues. The germline V gene encodes CDR1 LGHDT and CDR2 YNNKEL (reference sequence). V dropped 1 base and J dropped 4 bases, with 11 bases sitting between them. The CDR3 DNA is TGTGCCAGCAGCCAAGGAAGACTGGTTTACGAGCAGTACTTC. Translation: CASSQGRLVYEQYF.

The J gene is TRBJ1-1, the V gene TRBV27; D might be TRBD1 (5 bases). CDR3 length: 14 amino acids. V was clipped by 6 bases and J by 2 bases, with 13 bases between them. Germline values: CDR1 MNHEY, CDR2 SMNVEV (reference sequence). CDR3 loop: CASRHPGSNTEAFF. The CDR3 region has the DNA TGTGCCAGCAGGCATCCAGGGTCAAACACTGAAGCTTTCTTT.

J is TRBJ2-7 and V is TRBV11-2; 8 positions agree with TRBD2. Per the germline V gene, CDR1 is SGHAT and CDR2 is FQNNGV. This CDR3 is 15 amino acids long. The J segment lost 4 bases and the V segment lost 1 base, leaving 6 bases of the junction unmatched. As DNA, the CDR3 is TGTGCCAGCAGCTTAGTCGCGGGGGGCCAATACGAGCAGTACTTC. Protein: CASSLVAGGQYEQYF.

This clonotype was detected many times. The chain links TRBV20-1 to TRBJ2-7, with D perhaps TRBD2 (5 bases). The length of the CDR3 is 14 residues. The V gene's germline CDR1 is DFQATT and CDR2 SNEGSKA (reference sequence). V lost 4 bases, J lost 2 bases, and 15 bases lay in between. The CDR3 DNA reads as TGCAGTGCTACAGCGGTAACGGGGACCTACGAGCAGTACTTC. Encoded protein: CSATAVTGTYEQYF.

This sequence joins TRBV12-3 or TRBV12-4 and TRBJ2-5, with 7 bases aligning to TRBD1. The CDR3 runs to 14 residues. Trimming at V came to 4 bases and at J to 7 bases, leaving 9 bases not matched to a gene. CDR3: CASSSDRAGVTQYF. DNA of the CDR3: TGTGCCAGCAGTTCAGACAGGGCAGGAGTGACCCAGTACTTC.

This clonotype was observed at least ten times. The rearrangement links TRBV27 to TRBJ2-7, with TRBD2 matching 9 bases. CDR1 is MNHEY, CDR2 SMNVEV, per germline (reference sequence). With 2 bases clipped from V and 2 bases from J, the junction kept 4 bases outside the gene matches. The CDR3 runs 15 residues. The CDR3 loop is CASSLAGGRTYEQYF. The CDR3 nucleotides are TGTGCCAGCAGTTTAGCGGGAGGGCGGACCTACGAGCAGTACTTC.

This clonotype appeared many times. The chain recombines TRBV28 with TRBJ2-7, with 8 nucleotides matching TRBD2. This CDR3 is 15 amino acids long. CDR1 and CDR2 from the germline V gene are MDHEN and SYDVKM. V shed 5 bases and J 3 bases; nucleotides not matched to a gene: 9. The DNA for the CDR3 is TGTGCCAGCAGTCCAAGGGCTAGCGGGCACTACGAGCAGTACTTC. Translation gives CASSPRASGHYEQYF. Variable domain in full (rest from reference TRBV28 and TRBJ2-7): DVKVTQSSRYLVKRTGEKVFLECVQDMDHENMFWYRQDPGLGLRLIYFSYDVKMKEKGDIPEGYSVSREKKERFSLILESASTNQTSMYLCASSPRASGHYEQYFGPGTRLTVT.

The chain has TRBV6-2 or TRBV6-3 and TRBJ2-5; weak D call: TRBD1 (5 bases). This CDR3 region has 17 residues. The V gene lost 5 bases and the J gene lost 5 bases, with 24 bases spanning the gap. CDR1 and CDR2 from the germline V gene are MNHEY and SVGEGT. DNA for the CDR3: TGTGCCAGCAGTCGACTCGCCCCTGACAGCAGCATCGAGACCCAGTACTTC. Translating gives CASSRLAPDSSIETQYF.

This clonotype occurred many times. This chain links TRBV28 with TRBJ1-2; 12 positions match TRBD1. The length of the CDR3 is 16 residues. The germline V gene has CDR1 MDHEN and CDR2 SYDVKM. V shed 5 bases, J shed 4 bases, and the junction held 8 bases outside the gene matches. The chain's CDR3 is CASSAAGTGGLYGYTF. DNA for the CDR3: TGTGCCAGCAGTGCAGCCGGGACAGGGGGCCTCTATGGCTACACCTTC.